This T cell receptor beta chain appears in the sequencing data of a study of cytomegalovirus exposure and HLA in healthy donors. General study points: The majority of TCR sequences were rare, yet some public TCRs appeared in many donors. According to a later analysis, most TCR beta chains associated with CMV appeared HLA-restricted. Presence/absence analyses assumed roughly uniform sequencing depth across donors, which may not hold.

As concerns this clone: No antigen is known for it.

The CDR3 has 15 amino acids. Germline CDR1 and CDR2: LGHNA and YNFKEQ. After removal of 3 bases from V and 3 bases from J, the junction contained 4 bases not matched to a gene. Both 60 Vbeta primers and 13 Jbeta primers went into the PCR. Per the study methods: Roughly 11 million of the 80 million or so unique TCR beta chains counted in a later analysis were shared. Data came from immunoSEQ multiplex PCR; TCRdb stores just in-frame clones and leaves some out. That table supplies the V and J calls and clone size; D and trimming were determined from the DNA. The sample carries about 110,000 clones, about four fifths recorded once.

Sequencing was carried out using PBMCs. The chain uses TRBV4-2 and TRBJ1-3; 8 nucleotides line up with TRBD1. The origin of this receptor is a man between 35 and 55 years old in good health and CMV-seronegative. Here the CDR3 reads CASSQQGAGGNTIYF. In DNA form, the CDR3 reads TGTGCCAGCAGCCAGCAGGGGGCGGGTGGAAACACCATATATTTT.